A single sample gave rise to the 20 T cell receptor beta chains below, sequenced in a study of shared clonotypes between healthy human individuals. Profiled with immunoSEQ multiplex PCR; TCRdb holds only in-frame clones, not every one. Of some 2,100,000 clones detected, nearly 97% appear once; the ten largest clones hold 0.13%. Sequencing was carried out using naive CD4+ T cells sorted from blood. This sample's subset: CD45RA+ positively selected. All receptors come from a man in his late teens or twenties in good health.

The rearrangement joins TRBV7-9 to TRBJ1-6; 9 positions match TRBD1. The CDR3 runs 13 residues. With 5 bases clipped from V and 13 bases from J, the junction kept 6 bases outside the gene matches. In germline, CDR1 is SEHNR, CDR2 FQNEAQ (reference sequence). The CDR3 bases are TGTGCCAGCAGCGTTACAGGGGGCGCTCCCCTCCACTTT. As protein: CASSVTGGAPLHF.

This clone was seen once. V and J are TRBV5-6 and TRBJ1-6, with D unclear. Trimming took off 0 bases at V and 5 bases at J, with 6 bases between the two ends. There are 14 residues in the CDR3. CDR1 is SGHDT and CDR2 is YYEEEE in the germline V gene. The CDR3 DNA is TGTGCCAGCAGCTTGGACAGAGATAATTCACCCCTCCACTTT. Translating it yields CASSLDRDNSPLHF.

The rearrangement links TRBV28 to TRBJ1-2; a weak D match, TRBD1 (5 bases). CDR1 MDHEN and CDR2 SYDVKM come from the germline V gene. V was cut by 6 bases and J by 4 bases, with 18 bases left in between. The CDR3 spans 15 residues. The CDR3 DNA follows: TGTGCCAGCAGAGTTTATACGGGGGATGCCTATGGCTACACCTTC. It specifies CASRVYTGDAYGYTF.

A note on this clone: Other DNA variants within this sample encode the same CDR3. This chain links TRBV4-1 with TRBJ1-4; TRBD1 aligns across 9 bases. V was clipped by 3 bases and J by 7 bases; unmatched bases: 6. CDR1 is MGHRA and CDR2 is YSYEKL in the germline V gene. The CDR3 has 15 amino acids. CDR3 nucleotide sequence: TGCGCCAGCAGCCAGACGGGACAGGGAGGTGAAAAACTGTTTTTT. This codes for CASSQTGQGGEKLFF.

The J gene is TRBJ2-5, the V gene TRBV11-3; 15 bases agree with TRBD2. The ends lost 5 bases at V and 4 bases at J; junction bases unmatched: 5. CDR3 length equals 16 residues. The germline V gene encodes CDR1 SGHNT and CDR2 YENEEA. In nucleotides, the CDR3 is TGTGCCAGCAGCCCCGGGACTAGCGGGGGGTCAGAGACCCAGTACTTC. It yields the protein CASSPGTSGGSETQYF.

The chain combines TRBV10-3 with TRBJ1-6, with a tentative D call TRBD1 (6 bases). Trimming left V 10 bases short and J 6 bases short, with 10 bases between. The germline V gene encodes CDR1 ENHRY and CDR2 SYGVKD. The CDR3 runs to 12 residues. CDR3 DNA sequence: TGTGCCAGCGGGGGGGCTAATTCACCCCTCCACTTT. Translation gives CASGGANSPLHF.

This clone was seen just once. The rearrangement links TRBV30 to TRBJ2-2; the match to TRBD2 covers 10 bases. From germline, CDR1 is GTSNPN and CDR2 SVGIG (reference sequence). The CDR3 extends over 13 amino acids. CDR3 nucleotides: TGTGCAAAGAGCGGGAGGGCCGACGGGGAGCTGTTTTTT. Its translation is CAKSGRADGELFF.

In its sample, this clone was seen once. The CDR3 protein is CASSLRLAYEQYF. The CDR3 region has the DNA TGTGCCAGCAGCTTGAGACTAGCCTACGAGCAGTACTTC. The V call is TRBV5-5, the J call TRBJ2-7, with TRBD2 as a possible D gene (6 bases). The V end was cut by 1 base, the J end by 2 bases, with 7 bases between. Germline values: CDR1 SGHKS, CDR2 YYEKEE (reference sequence). The CDR3 contains 13 residues. Full variable domain (missing parts from reference TRBV5-5 and TRBJ2-7): DAGVTQSPTHLIKTRGQQVTLRCSPISGHKSVSWYQQVLGQGPQFIFQYYEKEERGRGNFPDRFSARQFPNYSSELNVNALLLGDSALYLCASSLRLAYEQYFGPGTRLTVT.

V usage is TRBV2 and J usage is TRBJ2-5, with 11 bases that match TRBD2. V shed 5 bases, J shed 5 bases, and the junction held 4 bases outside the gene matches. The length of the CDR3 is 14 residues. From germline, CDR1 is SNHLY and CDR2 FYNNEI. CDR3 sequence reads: CASSLRLAGETQYF. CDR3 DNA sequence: TGTGCCAGCAGTCTTCGACTAGCGGGGGAGACCCAGTACTTC.

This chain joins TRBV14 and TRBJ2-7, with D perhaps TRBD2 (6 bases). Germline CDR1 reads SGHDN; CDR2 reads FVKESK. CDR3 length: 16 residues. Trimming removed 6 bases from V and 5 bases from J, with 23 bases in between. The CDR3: CASSFRGTWESHEQYF. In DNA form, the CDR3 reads TGTGCCAGCAGTTTCCGAGGGACTTGGGAGAGCCACGAGCAGTACTTC.

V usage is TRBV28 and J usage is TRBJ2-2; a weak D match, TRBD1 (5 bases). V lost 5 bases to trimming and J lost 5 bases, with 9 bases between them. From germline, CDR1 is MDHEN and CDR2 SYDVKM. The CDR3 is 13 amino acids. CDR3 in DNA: TGTGCCAGCAGTCTCGACAGTACCGGGGAGCTGTTTTTT. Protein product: CASSLDSTGELFF.

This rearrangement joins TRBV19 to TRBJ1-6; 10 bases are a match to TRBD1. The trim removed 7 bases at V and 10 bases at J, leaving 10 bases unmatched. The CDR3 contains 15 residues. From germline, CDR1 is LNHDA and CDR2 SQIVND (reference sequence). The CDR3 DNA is TGTGCCAGTACCTCAGCGGGACAGGGGTCCTCACCCCTCCACTTT. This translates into CASTSAGQGSSPLHF.

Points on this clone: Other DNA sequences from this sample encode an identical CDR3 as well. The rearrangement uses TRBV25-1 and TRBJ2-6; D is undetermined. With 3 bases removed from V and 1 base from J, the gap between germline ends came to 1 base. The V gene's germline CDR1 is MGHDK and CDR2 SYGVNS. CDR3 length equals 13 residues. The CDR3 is CASSESGANVLTF. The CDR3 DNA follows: TGTGCCAGCAGTGAGTCTGGGGCCAACGTCCTGACTTTC.

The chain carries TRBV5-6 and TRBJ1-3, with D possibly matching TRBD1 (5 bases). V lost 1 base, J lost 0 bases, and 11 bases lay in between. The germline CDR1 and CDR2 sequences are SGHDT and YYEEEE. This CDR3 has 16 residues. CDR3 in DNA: TGTGCCAGCAGCTTGCCCGCAGGGACCTCTGGAAACACCATATATTTT. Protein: CASSLPAGTSGNTIYF.

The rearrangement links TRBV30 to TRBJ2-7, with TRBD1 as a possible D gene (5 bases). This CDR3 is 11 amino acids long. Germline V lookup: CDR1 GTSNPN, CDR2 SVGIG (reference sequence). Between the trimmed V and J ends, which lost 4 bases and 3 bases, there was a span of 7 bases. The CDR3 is CAWKQDYEQYF. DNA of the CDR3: TGTGCCTGGAAACAGGACTACGAGCAGTACTTC.

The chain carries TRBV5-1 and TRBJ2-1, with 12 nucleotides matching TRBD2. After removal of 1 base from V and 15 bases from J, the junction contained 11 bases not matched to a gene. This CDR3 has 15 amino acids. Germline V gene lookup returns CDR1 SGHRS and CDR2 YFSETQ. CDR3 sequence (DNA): TGCGCCAGCAGCTTGACTAGCGGGAGGACCGTACATCGGTTCTTC. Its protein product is CASSLTSGRTVHRFF.

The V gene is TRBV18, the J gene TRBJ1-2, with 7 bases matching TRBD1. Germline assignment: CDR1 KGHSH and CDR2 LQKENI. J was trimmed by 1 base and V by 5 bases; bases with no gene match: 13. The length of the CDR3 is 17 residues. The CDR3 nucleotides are TGTGCCAGCTCAAACAAGCCGGGACAGCTTATTAACTATGGCTACACCTTC. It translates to CASSNKPGQLINYGYTF.

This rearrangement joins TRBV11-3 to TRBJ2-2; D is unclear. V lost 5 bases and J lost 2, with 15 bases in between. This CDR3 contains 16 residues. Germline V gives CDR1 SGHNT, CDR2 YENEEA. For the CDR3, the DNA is TGTGCCAGCAGCCCTGGCAATGAACTTAACACCGGGGAGCTGTTTTTT. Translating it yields CASSPGNELNTGELFF.

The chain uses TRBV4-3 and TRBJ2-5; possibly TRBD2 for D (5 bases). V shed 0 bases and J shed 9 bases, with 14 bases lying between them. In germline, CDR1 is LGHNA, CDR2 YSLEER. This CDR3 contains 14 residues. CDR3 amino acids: CASSQDGTIGAQYF. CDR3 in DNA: TGCGCCAGCAGCCAAGATGGAACTATCGGGGCCCAGTACTTC.

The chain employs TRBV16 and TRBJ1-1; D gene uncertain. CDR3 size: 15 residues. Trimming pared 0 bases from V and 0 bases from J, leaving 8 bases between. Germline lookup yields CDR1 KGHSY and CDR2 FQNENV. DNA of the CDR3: TGTGCCAGCAGCCAATCGAAGATTGTGAACACTGAAGCTTTCTTT. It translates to CASSQSKIVNTEAFF.